This record concerns one TCR beta chain sequence. Germline V CDR1 and CDR2: SGHTA, FQGNSA. The junction had 9 bases not matched to a gene; V was cut back by 4 bases and J by 4 bases. The CDR3 has 16 residues. This record comes from a study of blood T cell repertoires in COVID-19. Study information: The United States, Italy and Spain were the sources of the acute and convalescent COVID-19 samples. The cDNA or gDNA used as material had been derived from T cells, B-cell-depleted T cells, or PBMCs.

Per the original methods: Reference gene primer amplification in the assay estimated nucleated cell counts. Libraries were prepared by immunoSEQ multiplex PCR; TCRdb keeps only in-frame clonotypes and omits some of them. V, J and clone size were drawn from that table, and D and trimming were deduced from the DNA. The data contain over 200,000 clones, under 90% of them seen just once; the ten biggest clones take up about 6.3%. Sequenced: peripheral blood. This TCR was recovered from a man between 60 and 70 years old who had recovered from COVID-19. The rearrangement links TRBV7-2 to TRBJ2-1; TRBD2 matches at 8 bases. Here the CDR3 reads CASSSRGAGAYNEQFF. CDR3 DNA sequence: TGTGCCAGCAGCTCCCGGGGAGCGGGAGCGTACAATGAGCAGTTCTTC. The variable domain in full, completed from reference TRBV7-2 and TRBJ2-1, reads GAGVSQSPSNKVTEKGKDVELRCDPISGHTALYWYRQSLGQGLEFLIYFQGNSAPDKSGLPSDRFSAERTGGSVSTLTIQRTQQEDSAVYLCASSSRGAGAYNEQFFGPGTRLTVL.